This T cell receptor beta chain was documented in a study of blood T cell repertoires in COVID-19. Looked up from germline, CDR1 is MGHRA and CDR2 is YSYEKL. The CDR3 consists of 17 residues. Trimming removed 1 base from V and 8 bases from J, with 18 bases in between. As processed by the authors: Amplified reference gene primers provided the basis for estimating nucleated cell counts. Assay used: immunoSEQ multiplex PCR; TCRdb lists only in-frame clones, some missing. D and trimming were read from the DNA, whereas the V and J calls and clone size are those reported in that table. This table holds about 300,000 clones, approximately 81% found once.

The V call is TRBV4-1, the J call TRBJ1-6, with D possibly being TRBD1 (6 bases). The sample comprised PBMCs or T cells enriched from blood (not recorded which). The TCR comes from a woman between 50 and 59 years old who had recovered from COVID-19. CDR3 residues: CASSQGTPGHRDSPLHF. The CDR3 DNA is TGCGCCAGCAGCCAAGGAACCCCGGGACATAGGGATTCACCCCTCCACTTT.